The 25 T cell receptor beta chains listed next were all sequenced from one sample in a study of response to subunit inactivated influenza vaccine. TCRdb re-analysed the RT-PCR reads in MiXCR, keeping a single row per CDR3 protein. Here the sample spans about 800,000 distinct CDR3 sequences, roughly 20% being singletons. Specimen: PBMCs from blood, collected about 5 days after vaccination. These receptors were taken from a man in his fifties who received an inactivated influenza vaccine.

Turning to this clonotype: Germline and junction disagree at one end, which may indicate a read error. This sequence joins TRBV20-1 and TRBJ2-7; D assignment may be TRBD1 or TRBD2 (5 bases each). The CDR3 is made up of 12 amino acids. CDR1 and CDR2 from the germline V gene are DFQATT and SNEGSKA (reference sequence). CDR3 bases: TGCTGTGCTAGCCCGGGACCTTACGAGCAGTACTTC. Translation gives CCASPGPYEQYF.

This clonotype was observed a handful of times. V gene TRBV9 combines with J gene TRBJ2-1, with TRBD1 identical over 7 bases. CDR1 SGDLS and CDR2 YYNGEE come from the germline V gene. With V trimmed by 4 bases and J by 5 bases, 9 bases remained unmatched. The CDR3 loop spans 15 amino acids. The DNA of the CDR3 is TGTGCCAGCAGCTACAGGGGTGGGCGAGACAATGAGCAGTTCTTC. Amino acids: CASSYRGGRDNEQFF.

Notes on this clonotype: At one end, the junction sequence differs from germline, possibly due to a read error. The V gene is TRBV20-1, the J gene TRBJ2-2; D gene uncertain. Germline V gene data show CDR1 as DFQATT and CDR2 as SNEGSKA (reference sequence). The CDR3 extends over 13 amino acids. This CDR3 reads CSVRRTQTGELFF. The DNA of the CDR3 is TGCAGTGTTAGAAGGACCCAAACCGGGGAGCTGTTTTTT.

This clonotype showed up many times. The CDR3 region is CASSQQVGGHYF. CDR3 nucleotide sequence: TGTGCCAGCAGCCAACAAGTGGGGGGACACTACTTC. This chain joins TRBV3-1 and TRBJ2-4; D is possibly TRBD1 or TRBD2 (6 bases each). There are 12 residues in the CDR3. Germline V CDR1 and CDR2: LGHDT, YNNKEL (reference sequence). Trimming stripped 2 bases from V and 16 bases from J, with 15 bases between. The full variable domain, in which reference TRBV3-1 and TRBJ2-4 provide the parts outside the CDR3, is DTAVSQTPKYLVTQMGNDKSIKCEQNLGHDTMYWYKQDSKKFLKIMFSYNNKELIINETVPNRFSPKSPDKAHLNLHINSLELGDSAVYFCASSQQVGGHYFGAGTRLSVL.

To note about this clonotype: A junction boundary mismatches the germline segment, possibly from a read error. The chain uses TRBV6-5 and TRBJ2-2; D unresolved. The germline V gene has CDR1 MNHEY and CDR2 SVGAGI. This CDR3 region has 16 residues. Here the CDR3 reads CASSYYTSSVTGELFF. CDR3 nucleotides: TGTGCCAGCAGCTACTATACAAGTTCAGTCACCGGGGAGCTGTTTTTT.

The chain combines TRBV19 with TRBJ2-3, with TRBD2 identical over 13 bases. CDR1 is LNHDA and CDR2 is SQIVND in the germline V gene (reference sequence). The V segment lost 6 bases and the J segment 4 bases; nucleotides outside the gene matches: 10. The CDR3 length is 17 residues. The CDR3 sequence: CASSPIYGTSGADTQYF. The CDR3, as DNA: TGTGCCAGTAGCCCGATATATGGGACTAGCGGGGCAGATACGCAGTATTTT.

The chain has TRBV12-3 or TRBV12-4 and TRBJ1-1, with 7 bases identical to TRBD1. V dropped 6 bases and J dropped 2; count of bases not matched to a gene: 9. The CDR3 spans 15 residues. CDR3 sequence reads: CASRERTGENTEAFF. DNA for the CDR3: TGTGCCAGCAGAGAAAGGACAGGAGAAAACACTGAAGCTTTCTTT.

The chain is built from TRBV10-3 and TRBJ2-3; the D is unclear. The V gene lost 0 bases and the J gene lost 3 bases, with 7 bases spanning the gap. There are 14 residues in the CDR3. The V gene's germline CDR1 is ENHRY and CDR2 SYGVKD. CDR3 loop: CAISESVGTDTQYF. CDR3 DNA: TGTGCCATCAGTGAGTCGGTTGGAACAGATACGCAGTATTTT.

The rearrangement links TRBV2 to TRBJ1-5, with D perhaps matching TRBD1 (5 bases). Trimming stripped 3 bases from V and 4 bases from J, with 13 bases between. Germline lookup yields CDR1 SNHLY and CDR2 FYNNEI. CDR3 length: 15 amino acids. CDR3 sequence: CASSESDSRNQPQHF. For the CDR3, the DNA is TGTGCCAGCAGTGAGTCTGACAGCCGAAATCAGCCCCAGCATTTT. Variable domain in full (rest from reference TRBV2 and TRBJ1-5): EPEVTQTPSHQVTQMGQEVILRCVPISNHLYFYWYRQILGQKVEFLVSFYNNEISEKSEIFDDQFSVERPDGSNFTLKIRSTKLEDSAMYFCASSESDSRNQPQHFGDGTRLSIL.

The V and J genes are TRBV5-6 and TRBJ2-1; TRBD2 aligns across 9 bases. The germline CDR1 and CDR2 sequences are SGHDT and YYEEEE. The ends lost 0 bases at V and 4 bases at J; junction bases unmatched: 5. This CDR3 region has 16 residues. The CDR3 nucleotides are TGTGCCAGCAGCTTGGGGGGGACTAGCCATTACAATGAGCAGTTCTTC. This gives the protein CASSLGGTSHYNEQFF. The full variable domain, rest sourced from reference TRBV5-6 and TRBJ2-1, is DAGVTQSPTHLIKTRGQQVTLRCSPKSGHDTVSWYQQALGQGPQFIFQYYEEEERQRGNFPDRFSGHQFPNYSSELNVNALLLGDSALYLCASSLGGTSHYNEQFFGPGTRLTVL.

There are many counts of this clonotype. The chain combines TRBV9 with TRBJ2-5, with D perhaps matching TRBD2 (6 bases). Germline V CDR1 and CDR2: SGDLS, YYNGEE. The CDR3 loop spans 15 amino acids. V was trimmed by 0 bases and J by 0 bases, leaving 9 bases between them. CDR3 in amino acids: CASSVAGVNQETQYF. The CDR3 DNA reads TGTGCCAGCAGCGTAGCGGGAGTAAACCAAGAGACCCAGTACTTC. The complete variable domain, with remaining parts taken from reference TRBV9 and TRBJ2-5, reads DSGVTQTPKHLITATGQRVTLRCSPRSGDLSVYWYQQSLDQGLQFLIQYYNGEERAKGNILERFSAQQFPDLHSELNLSSLELGDSALYFCASSVAGVNQETQYFGPGTRLLVL.

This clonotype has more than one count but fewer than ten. CDR3 region: CSAREAGRNYGYTF. The CDR3, as DNA: TGCAGTGCTAGAGAGGCGGGACGGAACTATGGCTACACCTTC. The chain joins TRBV20-1 to TRBJ1-2, with D tentatively TRBD1 (5 bases). Trimming removed 0 bases from V and 2 bases from J, with 10 bases in between. This CDR3 contains 14 residues. Germline V lookup: CDR1 DFQATT, CDR2 SNEGSKA (reference sequence).

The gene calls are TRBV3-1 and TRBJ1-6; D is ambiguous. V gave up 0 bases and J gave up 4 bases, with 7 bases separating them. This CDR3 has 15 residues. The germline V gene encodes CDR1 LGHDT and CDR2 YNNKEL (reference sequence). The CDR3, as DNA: TGTGCCAGCAGCCAAGACGCGGTGTATAATTCACCCCTCCACTTT. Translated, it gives CASSQDAVYNSPLHF.

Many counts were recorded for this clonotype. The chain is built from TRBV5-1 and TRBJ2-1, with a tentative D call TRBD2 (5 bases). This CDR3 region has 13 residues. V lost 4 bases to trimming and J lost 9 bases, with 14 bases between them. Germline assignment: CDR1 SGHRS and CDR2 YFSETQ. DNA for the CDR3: TGCGCCAGCAGCCCGAGGCTCAGCGGTGAGCAGTTCTTC. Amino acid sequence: CASSPRLSGEQFF.

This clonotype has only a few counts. The CDR3 spells CASSPWDRADSYNEQFF. CDR3 in DNA: TGTGCCAGCAGCCCCTGGGACAGGGCTGATTCCTACAATGAGCAGTTCTTC. The chain combines TRBV7-8 with TRBJ2-1; 9 bases line up with TRBD1. V was clipped by 5 bases and J by 1 base; unmatched bases: 9. The CDR3 has 17 amino acids. CDR1 SGHVS and CDR2 FQNEAQ come from the germline V gene.

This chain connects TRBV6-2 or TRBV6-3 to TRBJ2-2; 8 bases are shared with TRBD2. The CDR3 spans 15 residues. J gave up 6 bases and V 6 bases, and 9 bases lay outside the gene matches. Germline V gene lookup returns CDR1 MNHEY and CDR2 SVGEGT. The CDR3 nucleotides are TGTGCCAGCAGGGCGGGACTAGGCGCGGCCGGGGAGCTGTTTTTT. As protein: CASRAGLGAAGELFF.

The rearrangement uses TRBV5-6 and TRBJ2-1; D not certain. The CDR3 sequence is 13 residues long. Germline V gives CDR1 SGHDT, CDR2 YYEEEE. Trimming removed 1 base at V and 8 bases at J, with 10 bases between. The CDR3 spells CASSLSGSHEQFF. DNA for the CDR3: TGTGCCAGCAGCTTGTCGGGCAGCCATGAGCAGTTCTTC. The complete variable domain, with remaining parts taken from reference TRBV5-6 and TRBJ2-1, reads DAGVTQSPTHLIKTRGQQVTLRCSPKSGHDTVSWYQQALGQGPQFIFQYYEEEERQRGNFPDRFSGHQFPNYSSELNVNALLLGDSALYLCASSLSGSHEQFFGPGTRLTVL.

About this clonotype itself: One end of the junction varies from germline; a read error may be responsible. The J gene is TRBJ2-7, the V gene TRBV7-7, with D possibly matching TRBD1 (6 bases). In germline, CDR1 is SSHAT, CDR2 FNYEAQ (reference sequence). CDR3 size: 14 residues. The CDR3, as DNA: TGTGCTAGCAGCCCGGAGGTAGGGGGCTACGAGCAGTACTTC. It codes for CASSPEVGGYEQYF.

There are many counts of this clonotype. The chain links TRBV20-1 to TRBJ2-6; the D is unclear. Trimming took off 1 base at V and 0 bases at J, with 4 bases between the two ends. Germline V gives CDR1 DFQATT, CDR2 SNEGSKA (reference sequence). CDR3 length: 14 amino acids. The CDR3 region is CSARGGSGANVLTF. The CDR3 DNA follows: TGCAGTGCTAGAGGGGGCTCTGGGGCCAACGTCCTGACTTTC.

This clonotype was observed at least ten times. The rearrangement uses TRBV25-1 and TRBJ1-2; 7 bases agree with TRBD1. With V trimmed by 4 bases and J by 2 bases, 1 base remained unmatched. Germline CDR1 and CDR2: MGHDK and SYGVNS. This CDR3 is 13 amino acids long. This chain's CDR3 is CASSVGQNYGYTF. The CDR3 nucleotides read TGTGCCAGCAGTGTGGGACAGAACTATGGCTACACCTTC.

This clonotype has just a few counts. CDR3 loop: CASSPPGEERPYEDTQYF. The CDR3 region has the DNA TGTGCCAGCTCACCCCCAGGGGAAGAACGGCCATACGAAGATACGCAGTATTTT. The rearrangement joins TRBV18 to TRBJ2-3; D might be TRBD1 (6 bases). Germline CDR1 KGHSH, CDR2 LQKENI. V was clipped by 3 bases and J by 5 bases, with 24 bases between them. The CDR3 loop spans 18 amino acids.

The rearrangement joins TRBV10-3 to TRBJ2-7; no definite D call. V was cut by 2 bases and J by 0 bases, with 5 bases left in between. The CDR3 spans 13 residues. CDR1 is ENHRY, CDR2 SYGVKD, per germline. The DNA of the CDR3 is TGTGCCATCAGTGAGAGGGACTCCTACGAGCAGTACTTC. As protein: CAISERDSYEQYF.

This CDR3 is CSASEGAGGLNEQFF. The CDR3 nucleotides are TGCAGTGCTAGCGAGGGGGCGGGGGGTCTCAATGAGCAGTTCTTC. This rearrangement joins TRBV20-1 to TRBJ2-1, with D perhaps matching TRBD2 (8 bases). Trimming took off 3 bases at V and 6 bases at J, with 18 bases between the two ends. The CDR3 totals 15 residues. Germline CDR1 is DFQATT and CDR2 is SNEGSKA (reference sequence).

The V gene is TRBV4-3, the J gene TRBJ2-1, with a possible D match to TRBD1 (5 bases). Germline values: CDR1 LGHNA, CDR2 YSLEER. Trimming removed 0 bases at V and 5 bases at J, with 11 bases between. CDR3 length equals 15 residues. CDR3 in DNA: TGCGCCAGCAGCCAAGATAGGGGCGTTAACAATGAGCAGTTCTTC. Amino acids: CASSQDRGVNNEQFF.

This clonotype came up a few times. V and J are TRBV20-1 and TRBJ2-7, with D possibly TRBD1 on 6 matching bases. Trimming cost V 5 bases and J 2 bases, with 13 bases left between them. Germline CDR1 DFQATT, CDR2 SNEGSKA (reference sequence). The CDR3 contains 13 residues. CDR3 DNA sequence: TGCAGTGCTGGAAGGACAGCGCCCTACGAGCAGTACTTC. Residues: CSAGRTAPYEQYF.